These T cell receptor beta chains were read from a single sample in a study of T cell responses to AZD1222 COVID-19 vaccine. The assay was immunoSEQ multiplex PCR, and TCRdb's table has in-frame clones only and misses some. This table holds 100,000 to 150,000 clones, roughly 93% found once. The sample here was peripheral blood, taken on day 0 of AZD1222 vaccination. These receptors were obtained from an adult in good health. Both conserved end residues are part of each CDR3. The order of the fields is J gene, clone size, V gene, D gene, CDR3 protein, CDR3 DNA. D genes are given only for firm matches. Expanded clones are given a class, and other clones once, few, many or no size at all.

j_gene: TRBJ2-2
abundance: -
v_gene: TRBV12-3/TRBV12-4
d_gene: -
CDR3aa: CASSINTGELFF
CDR3nt: TGTGCCAGCAGCATAAACACCGGGGAGCTGTTTTTT

j_gene: TRBJ1-1
abundance: -
v_gene: TRBV5-6
d_gene: -
CDR3aa: CASSLDRLSLLQMGEAFF
CDR3nt: TGTGCCAGCAGCCTAGACAGGCTCTCCCTCCTACAAATGGGTGAAGCTTTCTTT

j_gene: TRBJ1-4
abundance: -
v_gene: TRBV24-1
d_gene: -
CDR3aa: CATSDGGTNEKLFF
CDR3nt: TGTGCCACCAGTGATGGGGGGACTAATGAAAAACTGTTTTTT

j_gene: TRBJ1-1
abundance: -
v_gene: TRBV3-1/TRBV3-2
d_gene: TRBD1
CDR3aa: CASSQRDSNTEAFF
CDR3nt: TGTGCCAGCAGCCAACGGGACAGCAACACTGAAGCTTTCTTT

j_gene: TRBJ1-3
abundance: -
v_gene: TRBV5-4
d_gene: -
CDR3aa: CASSVGQPAGNTIYF
CDR3nt: TGTGCCAGCAGCGTTGGACAACCGGCTGGAAACACCATATATTTT

j_gene: TRBJ2-5
abundance: -
v_gene: TRBV10-3
d_gene: -
CDR3aa: CAISDGEETQYF
CDR3nt: TGTGCCATCAGTGACGGGGAAGAGACCCAGTACTTC

j_gene: TRBJ2-2
abundance: -
v_gene: TRBV11-1
d_gene: -
CDR3aa: CASRQEAGELFF
CDR3nt: TGTGCCAGCCGCCAGGAGGCCGGGGAGCTGTTTTTT

j_gene: TRBJ2-5
abundance: -
v_gene: TRBV29-1
d_gene: TRBD1
CDR3aa: CSVGHRDRQETQYF
CDR3nt: TGCAGCGTTGGCCACCGGGACAGACAAGAGACCCAGTACTTC

j_gene: TRBJ1-2
abundance: few
v_gene: TRBV3-1/TRBV3-2
d_gene: -
CDR3aa: CASSHANLYGYTF
CDR3nt: TGTGCCAGCAGCCACGCCAACCTTTATGGCTACACCTTC

j_gene: TRBJ2-7
abundance: -
v_gene: TRBV6-5
d_gene: -
CDR3aa: CASSYRERSYEQYF
CDR3nt: TGTGCCAGCAGTTATAGGGAAAGAAGCTACGAGCAGTACTTC

j_gene: TRBJ2-7
abundance: -
v_gene: TRBV6-5
d_gene: TRBD1
CDR3aa: CASSYRDRTYEQYF
CDR3nt: TGTGCCAGCAGTTACCGGGACAGAACCTACGAGCAGTACTTC

j_gene: TRBJ1-1
abundance: -
v_gene: TRBV7-9
d_gene: -
CDR3aa: CASSLDGQENTEAFF
CDR3nt: TGTGCCAGCAGCTTAGATGGTCAGGAGAACACTGAAGCTTTCTTT

j_gene: TRBJ1-4
abundance: -
v_gene: TRBV6-5
d_gene: TRBD1
CDR3aa: CASRSGTGNEKLFF
CDR3nt: TGTGCCAGCAGGTCCGGGACAGGGAATGAAAAACTGTTTTTT

j_gene: TRBJ1-2
abundance: -
v_gene: TRBV10-3
d_gene: TRBD1
CDR3aa: CAISESPRDRGTGGYTF
CDR3nt: TGTGCCATCAGTGAGTCCCCCCGGGACAGGGGGACCGGTGGCTACACCTTC

j_gene: TRBJ1-4
abundance: once
v_gene: TRBV18
d_gene: -
CDR3aa: CASSPSREEKLFF
CDR3nt: TGTGCCAGCTCACCATCCCGCGAGGAAAAACTGTTTTTT

j_gene: TRBJ1-1
abundance: -
v_gene: TRBV2
d_gene: -
CDR3aa: CASKGERNTEAFF
CDR3nt: TGTGCCAGCAAAGGGGAGAGGAACACTGAAGCTTTCTTT

j_gene: TRBJ2-1
abundance: -
v_gene: TRBV4-1
d_gene: TRBD2
CDR3aa: CASSQEMGGLAGYNEQFF
CDR3nt: TGCGCCAGCAGCCAAGAAATGGGGGGGCTAGCGGGGTACAATGAGCAGTTCTTC

j_gene: TRBJ2-1
abundance: -
v_gene: TRBV24-1
d_gene: -
CDR3aa: CATSEGYNEQFF
CDR3nt: TGTGCCACCAGTGAGGGGTACAATGAGCAGTTCTTC

j_gene: TRBJ2-5
abundance: -
v_gene: TRBV19
d_gene: TRBD1
CDR3aa: CASSIGGSGTAQETQYF
CDR3nt: TGTGCCAGTAGTATAGGGGGCTCGGGGACAGCCCAAGAGACCCAGTACTTC

j_gene: TRBJ1-2
abundance: few
v_gene: TRBV6-2/TRBV6-3
d_gene: -
CDR3aa: CASSYSGAANYGYTF
CDR3nt: TGTGCCAGCAGTTATTCAGGGGCAGCTAACTATGGCTACACCTTC

j_gene: TRBJ2-5
abundance: -
v_gene: TRBV5-1
d_gene: TRBD1
CDR3aa: CASTLTTGNQETQYF
CDR3nt: TGCGCCAGCACCCTCACGACAGGGAACCAAGAGACCCAGTACTTC

j_gene: TRBJ1-6
abundance: -
v_gene: TRBV5-8
d_gene: -
CDR3aa: CASSPSGGYNSPLHF
CDR3nt: TGTGCCAGCAGCCCTTCGGGGGGTTATAATTCACCCCTCCACTTT

j_gene: TRBJ1-3
abundance: -
v_gene: TRBV7-6
d_gene: TRBD1
CDR3aa: CASSLGEGGANTIYF
CDR3nt: TGTGCCAGCAGCCTAGGGGAAGGGGGCGCGAACACCATATATTTT

j_gene: TRBJ2-7
abundance: -
v_gene: TRBV30
d_gene: TRBD2
CDR3aa: CAWSSGGGPYEQYF
CDR3nt: TGTGCCTGGAGTAGCGGGGGGGGACCCTACGAGCAGTACTTC

j_gene: TRBJ2-2
abundance: -
v_gene: TRBV10-3
d_gene: TRBD2
CDR3aa: CAISWTSDNTGELFF
CDR3nt: TGTGCCATCAGTTGGACTAGCGATAACACCGGGGAGCTGTTTTTT

j_gene: TRBJ1-2
abundance: -
v_gene: TRBV28
d_gene: TRBD1
CDR3aa: CASSTSSTGRRDYTF
CDR3nt: TGTGCCAGCAGCACTTCCTCGACAGGGAGAAGGGACTACACCTTC

j_gene: TRBJ2-1
abundance: few
v_gene: TRBV7-9
d_gene: TRBD2
CDR3aa: CASSLTPFAGGSYNEQFF
CDR3nt: TGTGCCAGCAGTTTAACCCCCTTCGCGGGAGGTTCCTACAATGAGCAGTTCTTC

j_gene: TRBJ2-7
abundance: -
v_gene: TRBV2
d_gene: -
CDR3aa: CASSEQIYEQYF
CDR3nt: TGTGCCAGCAGTGAACAGATCTACGAGCAGTACTTC

j_gene: TRBJ2-3
abundance: -
v_gene: TRBV7-2
d_gene: TRBD2
CDR3aa: CASSLAVGLASDTQYF
CDR3nt: TGTGCCAGCAGCTTAGCGGTGGGACTAGCGTCAGATACGCAGTATTTT